This TCR beta chain was documented in a study of T-cell memory formation after mild COVID-19 (dated by TCRdb to 2020 to 2022). Background for the entire study: TCR sequence clusters from the two donors were found to be largely donor specific. Longitudinal TCRalpha and TCRbeta repertoire sequencing tracked T-cell clones expanding and contracting after mild COVID-19 in a couple of donors. The cohort comprised two young, previously healthy adult volunteers, one female and one male.

The paper's findings and limits, for the study overall: Only two mild cases were covered in the study, and larger cohorts including severe cases with pre-infection samples were considered necessary. Some responding clones were found in pre-infection memory, which suggests that pre-existing cross-reactive memory T cells took part in the SARS-CoV-2 response. Contracting CD4+ clones were located mainly in the CM and EM memory subsets, whereas CD8+ clones were found to be enriched in EMRA. SARS-CoV-2 specificity of the second-wave clones peaking on day 37 was not confirmed. Clones contracting from day 15 to 85 had balanced CD4/CD8 phenotypes, while a second wave expanding from day 15 to 37 was biased towards CD4+.

CDR1 is given as SGHRS and CDR2 as YFSETQ, both from the germline V gene. The junction carries 23 bases between V and J, which are trimmed by 3 bases and 0 bases respectively. The cysteine opens and the phenylalanine closes a CDR3 of 19 amino acids. Only CDR3 DNA remains: 57 bases, in frame from the first base. The instrument given in TCRdb is Illumina NovaSeq 6000. TCRalpha and TCRbeta cDNA libraries were built by 5'RACE with constant-segment primers, adding sample barcodes and unique molecular identifiers. RNA was extracted from every sample with Trizol reagent. Amplification of the libraries took two PCR steps, and the second step added a second sample barcode plus Illumina TruSeq adapters. Sequencing of the libraries was done on an Illumina NovaSeq, producing 2 x 150 bp paired-end reads. The study's own analysis went as follows. With migec v1.2.7, reads were demultiplexed and then collapsed into UMI-guided consensus sequences. With mixcr v2.1.11, UMI consensuses were aligned to TRA and TRB V and J templates and assembled into clonotypes. Expanded or contracted clonotypes were those called significant by both edgeR and NoisET, with noise models trained on biological replicates. For edgeR calls, the thresholds were a false discovery rate-adjusted p below 0.01 and a log2 fold-change of 1. As an exploratory analysis of dynamics, max-normalized trajectories of the 1000 most abundant clonotypes were examined by PCA with hierarchical clustering. Separately sequenced CD4+ and CD8+ repertoires were used to assign a CD4 or CD8 phenotype to each responding clone. Using fastp at Q25 and MiXCR, TCRdb reprocessed the public reads and kept productive beta chains. For every CDR3 protein sequence, its rows merge into one entry that carries the most common genes and DNA. TCRdb's processing, not the study's, gives the V and J calls here. This sample lists a few hundred thousand distinct CDR3 sequences; approximately 16% were detected once. The ten largest clones take up roughly a fifth of the sample.

Ficoll-Paque density gradient centrifugation was the method used to isolate PBMCs. With regard to this clonotype: Which antigen it targets is not known. No base qualities exist here, and no much larger clone lies one base off it.

This sequence was found in a young man who had mild COVID-19 (a few samples of this study predate the infection). The sample titles of this study are shuffled in the database, so cell type and time point are left out; the donor was told from shared clones. The V gene is TRBV5-1 and the J gene is TRBJ2-3, and TRBD2 may be the D gene, going by 6 matching bases. The material sequenced was PBMCs or a T cell subset sorted from them (not recorded which). The sequenced DNA is TGCGCCAGCAGCTACCGATCTAGCGCAAGCCGAACTAGCACAGATACGCAGTATTTT. It codes for CASSYRSSASRTSTDTQYF. The CDR3 plus the reference TRBV5-1 and TRBJ2-3 genes for the other parts give the full variable domain: KAGVTQTPRYLIKTRGQQVTLSCSPISGHRSVSWYQQTPGQGLQFLFEYFSETQRNKGNFPGRFSGRQFSNSRSEMNVSTLELGDSALYLCASSYRSSASRTSTDTQYFGPGTRLTVL.